One sample yielded the 10 T cell receptor beta chains listed below, sequenced in a study of blood T cell repertoires in COVID-19. Clones were sequenced by immunoSEQ multiplex PCR, and TCRdb holds only the in-frame ones, with some missing. The table shows 250,000 or so clones, with approximately 86% occurring only once. Sequencing was performed on peripheral blood. The receptors originated from a man in his thirties or forties with active or convalescent COVID-19.

The V call is TRBV7-3, the J call TRBJ2-3; TRBD1 agrees at 12 bases. The germline V gene has CDR1 SGHTA and CDR2 FQGTGA. Trimming removed 5 bases from V and 3 bases from J; junction bases left unmatched: 3. CDR3 length equals 15 residues. The CDR3 protein is CASSRGQGATDTQYF. The DNA of the CDR3 is TGTGCCAGCAGCCGGGGACAGGGGGCAACAGATACGCAGTATTTT.

The chain links TRBV30 to TRBJ1-1, with 7 bases aligning to TRBD1. Germline V gene sequence: CDR1 GTSNPN, CDR2 SVGIG (reference sequence). This CDR3 is 12 amino acids long. The trim removed 5 bases at V and 4 bases at J, leaving 4 bases unmatched. CDR3 region: CAWQQGITEAFF. Written as DNA, the CDR3 is TGTGCCTGGCAACAGGGGATCACTGAAGCTTTCTTT.

This sequence joins TRBV19 and TRBJ1-2; D is possibly TRBD1 (6 bases). Deletions cut 4 bases from V and 6 bases from J, with 18 bases between. The CDR3 consists of 15 residues. In germline, CDR1 is LNHDA, CDR2 SQIVND (reference sequence). In nucleotides, the CDR3 is TGTGCCAGTAGTACTCCGGGGGGCAGGGCGGATGGCTACACCTTC. Its protein is CASSTPGGRADGYTF.

The V call is TRBV10-3, the J call TRBJ2-1, with TRBD2 as a possible D gene (6 bases). The CDR3 consists of 15 residues. Trimming cost V 6 bases and J 0 bases, with 12 bases left between them. Germline CDR1 ENHRY, CDR2 SYGVKD. CDR3 residues: CAIREGGNSYNEQFF. CDR3 sequence (DNA): TGTGCCATCAGGGAGGGTGGCAACTCCTACAATGAGCAGTTCTTC.

This clone was seen only a few times. The chain links TRBV6-6 to TRBJ1-5, with 8 bases identical to TRBD1. In germline, CDR1 is MNHNY, CDR2 SVGAGI (reference sequence). CDR3 length equals 14 residues. The ends lost 5 bases at V and 6 bases at J; junction bases unmatched: 6. The CDR3 bases are TGTGCCAGCAGTGAGACAGGGGTGGCTCAGCCCCAGCATTTT. Its translation is CASSETGVAQPQHF.

V and J are TRBV29-1 and TRBJ2-7; D is undetermined. V was shortened by 0 bases and J by 7 bases, with 16 bases between the two germline ends. Germline assignment: CDR1 SQVTM and CDR2 ANQGSEA. This CDR3 contains 14 residues. CDR3 protein: CSVEDGGGSEEQYF. The CDR3 nucleotides are TGCAGCGTTGAAGATGGCGGCGGATCGGAAGAGCAGTACTTC.

This clone showed up just once. The chain couples TRBV6-5 to TRBJ1-4; D is unclear. Germline CDR1 reads MNHEY; CDR2 reads SVGAGI. This CDR3 spans 13 amino acids. Trimming pared 0 bases from V and 14 bases from J, leaving 13 bases between. CDR3 coding DNA: TGTGCCAGCAGTTACTCTGGCGCCGAGGGTCTGTTTTTT. Translated: CASSYSGAEGLFF.

This clone occurred once. V gene TRBV5-6 combines with J gene TRBJ1-4; 12 nucleotides match TRBD1. Trimming took 3 bases from V and 10 from J; bases not matched to a gene: 4. CDR1 and CDR2 from the germline V gene are SGHDT and YYEEEE. The CDR3 extends over 14 amino acids. The CDR3 sequence: CASSWDRGRRKLFF. The DNA for the CDR3 is TGTGCCAGCAGCTGGGACAGGGGGCGAAGAAAACTGTTTTTT.

V is TRBV29-1 and J is TRBJ1-4, with D perhaps matching TRBD1 (6 bases). The CDR3 spans 13 residues. Trimming shortened V by 6 bases and J by 4 bases, and 12 bases separated the two germline ends. Per germline, CDR1 SQVTM and CDR2 ANQGSEA. The DNA for the CDR3 is TGCAGCGTCCGGGGGGGCAGTAATGAAAAACTGTTTTTT. Its protein product is CSVRGGSNEKLFF. The full variable domain, rest sourced from reference TRBV29-1 and TRBJ1-4, is SAVISQKPSRDICQRGTSLTIQCQVDSQVTMMFWYRQQPGQSLTLIATANQGSEATYESGFVIDKFPISRPNLTFSTLTVSNMSPEDSSIYLCSVRGGSNEKLFFGSGTQLSVL.

The chain uses TRBV30 and TRBJ2-5; 11 bases map to TRBD2. This CDR3 region has 14 residues. Germline CDR1 reads GTSNPN; CDR2 reads SVGIG (reference sequence). V lost 5 bases to trimming and J lost 0 bases; unmatched junction nucleotides: 2. The CDR3 is CAWASGGNQETQYF. DNA for the CDR3: TGTGCCTGGGCTAGCGGGGGGAACCAAGAGACCCAGTACTTC.